These 22 T cell receptor beta chains share one sample of origin, sequenced in a study of blood T cell repertoires in COVID-19. Assay: immunoSEQ multiplex PCR; the TCRdb copy retains only in-frame clones and omits some. Counted here are around 450,000 clones, approximately 90% occurring once; the ten biggest clones make up around 0.64%. Sequencing was performed on PBMCs or T cells enriched from blood (not recorded which). Receptors originate from a woman aged 18-29 years who had recovered from COVID-19.

The chain employs TRBV5-1 and TRBJ2-1; 12 nucleotides align to TRBD2. The CDR3 is 15 residues long. Germline V gene data show CDR1 as SGHRS and CDR2 as YFSETQ. V trimming: 3 bases; J trimming: 6 bases; junction bases outside the gene matches: 4. The CDR3 reads CASSSLAGGPNEQFF. The CDR3, as DNA: TGCGCCAGCAGCTCCCTAGCGGGGGGGCCCAATGAGCAGTTCTTC.

The genes are TRBV9 and TRBJ1-1; D possibly corresponds to TRBD1 (5 bases). There are 13 residues in the CDR3. Germline CDR1 reads SGDLS; CDR2 reads YYNGEE. V gave up 5 bases and J gave up 1 base, with 9 bases separating them. The CDR3 nucleotides are TGTGCCAGCAGTCCAGGGCCGAACACTGAAGCTTTCTTT. Translation: CASSPGPNTEAFF.

CDR3 bases: TGTGCCAGCAGCCAAGTGGGGGGACAGGGACCCGGAAACACCATATATTTT. As protein: CASSQVGGQGPGNTIYF. The gene calls are TRBV3-1 (or the pseudogene TRBV3-2) and TRBJ1-3, with TRBD1 matching over 9 bases. The V and J ends lost 1 base and 4 bases, in that order; junction bases with no gene match: 8. Looked up from germline, CDR1 is LGHDT and CDR2 is YNNKEL (reference sequence). The CDR3 is 17 amino acids.

CDR3 loop: CASSHSTYSSYNEQFF. DNA for the CDR3: TGCGCCAGCAGCCATTCCACATACAGCTCCTACAATGAGCAGTTCTTC. The chain uses TRBV4-1 and TRBJ2-1; D remains unclear. CDR3 length equals 16 residues. Germline V lookup: CDR1 MGHRA, CDR2 YSYEKL. The V end lost 3 bases, the J end lost 0 bases, and 12 bases lay between the germline ends.

This rearrangement joins TRBV18 to TRBJ1-6; 9 bases are shared with TRBD1. This CDR3 is built from 15 residues. In germline, CDR1 is KGHSH, CDR2 LQKENI. V gave up 6 bases and J gave up 9 bases; unmatched junction bases: 9. The DNA of the CDR3 is TGTGCCAGCTCTTCGTACAGGGGGCAGGGTTCACCCCTCCACTTT. Protein: CASSSYRGQGSPLHF. Supplemented by reference TRBV18 and TRBJ1-6, the full variable domain reads NAGVMQNPRHLVRRRGQEARLRCSPMKGHSHVYWYRQLPEEGLKFMVYLQKENIIDESGMPKERFSAEFPKEGPSILRIQQVVRGDSAAYFCASSSYRGQGSPLHFGNGTRLTVT.

The chain carries TRBV5-4 and TRBJ1-3; possibly TRBD1 for D (5 bases). Per germline, CDR1 SGHNT and CDR2 YYREEE (reference sequence). CDR3 length: 16 residues. The ends were cut back, 2 bases at V and 0 bases at J, with 12 bases in the middle. The CDR3 loop reads CASSFGGSTSGNTIYF. In DNA form, the CDR3 reads TGTGCCAGCAGCTTCGGGGGGTCAACCTCTGGAAACACCATATATTTT.

The rearrangement links TRBV27 to TRBJ2-3, with D perhaps TRBD2 (5 bases). The CDR3 length is 18 residues. The V gene lost 0 bases and the J gene lost 1 base, with 17 bases spanning the gap. The V gene's germline CDR1 is MNHEY and CDR2 SMNVEV (reference sequence). The CDR3 protein is CASSLSITAGLGTDTQYF. The CDR3 DNA sequence: TGTGCCAGCAGTTTATCGATCACGGCAGGACTTGGCACAGATACGCAGTATTTT.

The V call is TRBV7-9, the J call TRBJ2-1; TRBD2 matches 7 bases. The V and J ends lost 3 bases and 6 bases, in that order; junction bases with no gene match: 5. The germline CDR1 and CDR2 sequences are SEHNR and FQNEAQ (reference sequence). The CDR3 sequence is 14 residues long. The CDR3 DNA reads TGTGCCAGCAGCTTGGGAGGGAGTTCCAATGAGCAGTTCTTC. Protein: CASSLGGSSNEQFF.

The chain carries TRBV15 and TRBJ2-1; D not resolved. Trimming cost V 0 bases and J 7 bases, with 7 bases left between them. CDR3 length: 13 residues. Germline loops: CDR1 LNHNV, CDR2 YYDKDF (reference sequence). CDR3: CATSRDLGNEQFF. CDR3 DNA sequence: TGTGCCACCAGCAGAGATCTCGGGAATGAGCAGTTCTTC.

The chain carries TRBV7-3 and TRBJ1-1; 7 bases are shared with TRBD1. Trimming at V came to 2 bases and at J to 5 bases, leaving 14 bases not matched to a gene. The CDR3 has 17 amino acids. Germline assignment: CDR1 SGHTA and CDR2 FQGTGA. In nucleotides, the CDR3 is TGTGCCAGCAGCTTAGGGAACAGGGGATATCAGTCGACTGAAGCTTTCTTT. This encodes CASSLGNRGYQSTEAFF.

This chain connects TRBV2 to TRBJ1-2; D unclear. The germline V gene has CDR1 SNHLY and CDR2 FYNNEI. This CDR3 contains 13 residues. Trimming stripped 6 bases from V and 3 bases from J, with 11 bases between. This CDR3 is CASSAERDYGYTF. CDR3 bases: TGTGCCAGCAGCGCCGAGAGGGACTATGGCTACACCTTC.

The genes are TRBV5-1 and TRBJ1-2, with 8 bases fitting TRBD1. V trimming: 3 bases; J trimming: 6 bases; junction bases outside the gene matches: 7. There are 14 residues in the CDR3. The germline V gene encodes CDR1 SGHRS and CDR2 YFSETQ. CDR3 loop: CASSSYGQGDGYTF. For the CDR3, the DNA is TGCGCCAGCAGCTCATACGGACAGGGCGATGGCTACACCTTC.

The chain combines TRBV9 with TRBJ2-3, with 7 bases fitting TRBD2. V lost 0 bases and J lost 4; bases outside the gene matches: 5. Germline CDR1 is SGDLS and CDR2 is YYNGEE. The CDR3 length is 15 residues. The CDR3 spells CASSVDGGNADTQYF. The CDR3 bases are TGTGCCAGCAGCGTAGACGGGGGGAATGCAGATACGCAGTATTTT.

The rearrangement joins TRBV5-6 to TRBJ1-2; D may be TRBD1 (5 bases). Trimming removed 0 bases at V and 4 bases at J, with 7 bases between. CDR1 and CDR2 from the germline V gene are SGHDT and YYEEEE. CDR3 length: 13 amino acids. CDR3 in amino acids: CASSLAGLYGYTF. The DNA for the CDR3 is TGTGCCAGCAGCTTGGCAGGGCTCTATGGCTACACCTTC.

The V and J genes are TRBV7-2 and TRBJ1-3, with 9 bases aligning to TRBD1. Germline CDR1 SGHTA, CDR2 FQGNSA. There are 17 residues in the CDR3. V lost 2 bases and J lost 0; bases outside the gene matches: 5. CDR3 nucleotides: TGTGCCAGCAGCTTAACTGGGACAGGGATCTCTGGAAACACCATATATTTT. Translation gives CASSLTGTGISGNTIYF.

CDR3: CASSYRAYGYTF. CDR3 DNA sequence: TGTGCCAGCAGTTACAGGGCTTATGGCTACACCTTC. J is TRBJ1-2 and V is TRBV28, with D perhaps TRBD1 (6 bases). CDR3 length equals 12 residues. CDR1 and CDR2 (germline): MDHEN, SYDVKM. V lost 4 bases and J lost 5, with 8 bases in between.

V is TRBV2 and J is TRBJ1-1; 7 nucleotides agree with TRBD1. V lost 7 bases and J lost 4; bases outside the gene matches: 6. CDR1 and CDR2 (germline): SNHLY, FYNNEI. This CDR3 is built from 13 residues. The DNA of the CDR3 is TGTGCCAGCAATCTAGCAGGGGGCACTGAAGCTTTCTTT. It specifies CASNLAGGTEAFF.

V gene TRBV7-9 combines with J gene TRBJ2-2, with 8 bases identical to TRBD1. The CDR3 has 14 amino acids. Germline V gene data show CDR1 as SEHNR and CDR2 as FQNEAQ (reference sequence). With V trimmed by 0 bases and J by 6 bases, 0 bases remained unmatched. CDR3 protein: CASSLAQGAGELFF. The CDR3, as DNA: TGTGCCAGCAGCTTAGCACAGGGGGCCGGGGAGCTGTTTTTT.

This chain links TRBV19 with TRBJ2-6; D is ambiguous. Trimming cost V 7 bases and J 4 bases, with 14 bases left between them. Germline V gene lookup returns CDR1 LNHDA and CDR2 SQIVND (reference sequence). The CDR3 is made up of 15 amino acids. The CDR3 sequence is CASKTREPGANVLTF. CDR3 in DNA: TGTGCCAGTAAAACACGTGAACCCGGGGCCAACGTCCTGACTTTC.

This clone was picked up one time. The rearrangement links TRBV11-2 to TRBJ2-5, with TRBD2 as a possible D gene (5 bases). With 8 bases removed from V and 4 bases from J, the gap between germline ends came to 17 bases. CDR1 and CDR2 from the germline V gene are SGHAT and FQNNGV. The CDR3 consists of 14 residues. DNA of the CDR3: TGTGCCAGCGCCCCCACTAGTAGGCGAGAGACCCAGTACTTC. Protein sequence: CASAPTSRRETQYF.

The chain combines TRBV28 with TRBJ2-6; possibly TRBD1 for D (6 bases). From germline, CDR1 is MDHEN and CDR2 SYDVKM. The CDR3 consists of 16 residues. Trimming removed 3 bases from V and 0 bases from J, with 9 bases in between. This chain's CDR3 is CASSFLGASGANVLTF. The CDR3 bases are TGTGCCAGCAGTTTTTTGGGGGCCTCTGGGGCCAACGTCCTGACTTTC.

The chain links TRBV6-1 to TRBJ1-5; the match to TRBD1 covers 7 bases. V lost 7 bases, J lost 2 bases, and 11 bases stayed unmatched. CDR1 and CDR2 from the germline V gene are MNHNS and SASEGT. The CDR3 is made up of 16 amino acids. The CDR3 reads CASTDPGQVRNQPQHF. CDR3 nucleotides: TGTGCCAGCACTGACCCCGGACAGGTTCGCAATCAGCCCCAGCATTTT.